A single sample gave rise to the 19 T cell receptor beta chains below, sequenced in a study of shared clonotypes between healthy human individuals. Profiled with immunoSEQ multiplex PCR; TCRdb holds only in-frame clones, not every one. The sample has fewer than 1 million clones; about 96% are singletons. Terminally differentiated effector memory CD45RA+ cells were excluded from the naive CD8 cells, which were CD45RO-negative and positively selected for CCR7. Sequenced: naive CD8+ T cells sorted from blood. Every receptor here comes from a man aged 25-45 years in good health.

This chain uses TRBV14 with TRBJ1-2; 9 bases fit TRBD1. The V gene's germline CDR1 is SGHDN and CDR2 FVKESK. The CDR3 extends over 17 amino acids. V lost 4 bases to trimming and J lost 4 bases; unmatched junction nucleotides: 13. The CDR3: CASSPSAGTGRVYGYTF. The CDR3 DNA reads as TGTGCCAGCAGCCCATCGGCTGGGACAGGGAGAGTCTATGGCTACACCTTC.

V gene TRBV15 combines with J gene TRBJ1-3, with D possibly TRBD1 on 5 matching bases. V gave up 9 bases and J gave up 0 bases, with 12 bases separating them. Germline CDR1 is LNHNV and CDR2 is YYDKDF (reference sequence). The CDR3 has 14 residues. CDR3 DNA sequence: TGTGCCACATTCGAGGGGAGCTCTGGAAACACCATATATTTT. This codes for CATFEGSSGNTIYF.

This chain connects TRBV27 to TRBJ2-7; D possibly corresponds to TRBD2 (6 bases). Germline V lookup: CDR1 MNHEY, CDR2 SMNVEV (reference sequence). The CDR3 is 12 amino acids. CDR3 protein: CVSFDSGDEQYF. The CDR3 DNA follows: TGTGTCTCATTTGACTCGGGGGACGAGCAGTACTTC.

The gene calls are TRBV6-1 and TRBJ2-7; D unclear. The CDR3 totals 15 residues. The V gene lost 2 bases and the J gene lost 0 bases, with 11 bases spanning the gap. CDR1 and CDR2 from the germline V gene are MNHNS and SASEGT. The CDR3 region is CASSELSANSYEQYF. The CDR3 DNA reads TGTGCCAGCAGTGAACTAAGCGCAAACTCCTACGAGCAGTACTTC.

The J gene is TRBJ2-1, the V gene TRBV9; 8 positions agree with TRBD2. Germline-derived CDR1 and CDR2 are SGDLS and YYNGEE. This CDR3 is built from 16 residues. The J segment lost 3 bases and the V segment lost 4 bases, leaving 9 bases of the junction unmatched. CDR3 bases: TGTGCCAGCAGCACATCAGCGGGGGTCAACTACAATGAGCAGTTCTTC. It is translated as CASSTSAGVNYNEQFF.

This rearrangement joins TRBV5-4 to TRBJ2-5; 7 positions agree with TRBD2. J gave up 5 bases and V 2 bases, and 6 bases lay outside the gene matches. Germline CDR1 is SGHNT and CDR2 is YYREEE (reference sequence). CDR3 length: 14 amino acids. The CDR3 here is CASSFGGSLETQYF. The CDR3 DNA follows: TGTGCCAGCAGCTTTGGCGGGAGTTTGGAGACCCAGTACTTC.

The chain couples TRBV5-5 to TRBJ2-7; D call uncertain. V gave up 2 bases and J gave up 3 bases, with 12 bases separating them. This CDR3 contains 14 residues. The germline V gene has CDR1 SGHKS and CDR2 YYEKEE (reference sequence). The CDR3 here is CASSFRNGYYEQYF. The CDR3 DNA follows: TGTGCCAGCAGCTTTAGGAATGGTTACTACGAGCAGTACTTC.

This CDR3 is CASSLRPGAYNEQFF. Written as DNA, the CDR3 is TGTGCCAGCAGCTTAAGGCCCGGAGCCTACAATGAGCAGTTCTTC. The V call is TRBV11-2, the J call TRBJ2-1; D is undetermined. The germline gives CDR1 SGHAT, CDR2 FQNNGV. The CDR3 extends over 15 amino acids. The ends were cut back, 2 bases at V and 2 bases at J, with 10 bases in the middle.

The DNA for the CDR3 is TGTGCCAGCAGCTCTCCGGGGACTGAAGCTTTCTTT. Protein: CASSSPGTEAFF. V gene TRBV7-6 combines with J gene TRBJ1-1; D remains unclear. Germline V lookup: CDR1 SGHVS, CDR2 FNYEAQ. The CDR3 sequence is 12 residues long. The V end was cut by 4 bases, the J end by 5 bases, with 8 bases between. The entire variable domain, with the rest obtained from reference TRBV7-6 and TRBJ1-1, is as follows: GAGVSQSPRYKVTKRGQDVALRCDPISGHVSLYWYRQALGQGPEFLTYFNYEAQQDKSGLPNDRFSAERPEGSISTLTIQRTEQRDSAMYRCASSSPGTEAFFGQGTRLTVV.

The V gene is TRBV29-1, the J gene TRBJ2-2; TRBD1 matches 7 bases. This CDR3 has 14 residues. Looked up from germline, CDR1 is SQVTM and CDR2 is ANQGSEA. With V trimmed by 7 bases and J by 0 bases, 5 bases remained unmatched. This CDR3 reads CSASGQPNTGELFF. As DNA, the CDR3 is TGCAGCGCCTCGGGACAGCCGAACACCGGGGAGCTGTTTTTT.

The chain joins TRBV15 to TRBJ2-3, with D uncertain. This CDR3 region has 14 residues. V was cut by 2 bases and J by 2 bases, with 8 bases left in between. Germline CDR1 and CDR2: LNHNV and YYDKDF (reference sequence). The CDR3 region is CATSRYRVTDTQYF. The CDR3 DNA reads TGTGCCACCAGCAGATATAGAGTCACAGATACGCAGTATTTT.

The chain uses TRBV6-4 and TRBJ2-1; D call uncertain. The CDR3 covers 12 residues. Germline V lookup: CDR1 MRHNA, CDR2 SNTAGT. The V end was cut by 0 bases, the J end by 4 bases, with 1 base between. The CDR3 sequence is CASSDSYNEQFF. The CDR3 DNA reads TGTGCCAGCAGTGACTCTTACAATGAGCAGTTCTTC.

The rearrangement joins TRBV19 to TRBJ2-5; 7 nucleotides match TRBD2. The CDR3 covers 16 residues. Looked up from germline, CDR1 is LNHDA and CDR2 is SQIVND (reference sequence). V dropped 1 base and J dropped 1; count of bases not matched to a gene: 6. The chain's CDR3 is CASSIGGGAGQETQYF. CDR3 DNA: TGTGCCAGTAGTATAGGGGGGGGAGCGGGCCAAGAGACCCAGTACTTC.

Here the CDR3 reads CASSVATGGYEQYF. The CDR3 DNA sequence: TGTGCCAGCAGCGTAGCTACAGGGGGCTACGAGCAGTACTTC. V gene TRBV9 combines with J gene TRBJ2-7; TRBD1 aligns across 8 bases. CDR1 and CDR2 from the germline V gene are SGDLS and YYNGEE. V shed 0 bases and J 3 bases; nucleotides not matched to a gene: 2. The CDR3 extends over 14 amino acids.

J is TRBJ2-7 and V is TRBV29-1; 15 bases fit TRBD2. The length of the CDR3 is 20 residues. The J segment lost 7 bases and the V segment lost 4 bases, leaving 23 bases of the junction unmatched. Per germline, CDR1 SQVTM and CDR2 ANQGSEA. The CDR3 spells CSVVWTSGRAWLSSQGEQYF. CDR3 nucleotides: TGCAGCGTTGTCTGGACTAGCGGGAGGGCCTGGCTTAGTAGCCAGGGTGAGCAGTACTTC.

This clone was seen more than once but under ten times. The chain recombines TRBV6-1 with TRBJ2-7; TRBD1 matches at 7 bases. The germline gives CDR1 MNHNS, CDR2 SASEGT. V lost 1 base to trimming and J lost 2 bases; unmatched junction nucleotides: 5. The CDR3 totals 15 residues. The CDR3: CASSEGDSWAYEQYF. DNA of the CDR3: TGTGCCAGCAGTGAAGGGGACAGTTGGGCCTACGAGCAGTACTTC.

A remark on this clone: A read error likely explains this, since a far larger clone differs by one base. The J gene is TRBJ2-3, the V gene TRBV27; D is undetermined. V gave up 1 base and J gave up 4 bases, with 9 bases separating them. The CDR3 runs to 14 residues. In germline, CDR1 is MNHEY, CDR2 SMNVEV (reference sequence). CDR3 in amino acids: CASSLLDASDTQYF. DNA of the CDR3: TGTGCCAGCAGTTTATTGGACGCCTCAGATACGCAGTATTTT.

The genes are TRBV4-3 and TRBJ2-3; 10 bases are shared with TRBD1. Germline V gene lookup returns CDR1 LGHNA and CDR2 YSLEER. Trimming at V came to 0 bases and at J to 8 bases, leaving 8 bases not matched to a gene. There are 16 residues in the CDR3. In nucleotides, the CDR3 is TGCGCCAGCAGCCAAGATGTGGGGACAGGGGTGGTTACGCAGTATTTT. It specifies CASSQDVGTGVVTQYF.

As regards this clone: The identical CDR3 is also encoded by other nucleotide sequences in the sample. The chain has TRBV7-9 and TRBJ2-7; D is unresolved. V was cut by 1 base and J by 2 bases, with 3 bases left in between. CDR3 length: 12 residues. Germline lookup yields CDR1 SEHNR and CDR2 FQNEAQ (reference sequence). CDR3 region: CASSLGTYEQYF. The CDR3 nucleotides are TGTGCCAGCAGCTTAGGTACCTACGAGCAGTACTTC.